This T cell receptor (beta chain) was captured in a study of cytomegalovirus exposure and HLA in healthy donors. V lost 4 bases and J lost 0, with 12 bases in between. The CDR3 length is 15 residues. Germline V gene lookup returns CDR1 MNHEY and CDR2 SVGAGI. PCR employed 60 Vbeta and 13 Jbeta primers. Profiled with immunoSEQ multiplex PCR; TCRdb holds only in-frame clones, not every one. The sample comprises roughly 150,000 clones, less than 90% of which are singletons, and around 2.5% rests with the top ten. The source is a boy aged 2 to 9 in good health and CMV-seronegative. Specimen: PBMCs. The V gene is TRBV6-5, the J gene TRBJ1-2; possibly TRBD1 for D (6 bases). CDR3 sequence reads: CASSSPGGTNYGYTF. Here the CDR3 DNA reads TGTGCCAGCAGTTCCCCGGGGGGCACTAACTATGGCTACACCTTC.